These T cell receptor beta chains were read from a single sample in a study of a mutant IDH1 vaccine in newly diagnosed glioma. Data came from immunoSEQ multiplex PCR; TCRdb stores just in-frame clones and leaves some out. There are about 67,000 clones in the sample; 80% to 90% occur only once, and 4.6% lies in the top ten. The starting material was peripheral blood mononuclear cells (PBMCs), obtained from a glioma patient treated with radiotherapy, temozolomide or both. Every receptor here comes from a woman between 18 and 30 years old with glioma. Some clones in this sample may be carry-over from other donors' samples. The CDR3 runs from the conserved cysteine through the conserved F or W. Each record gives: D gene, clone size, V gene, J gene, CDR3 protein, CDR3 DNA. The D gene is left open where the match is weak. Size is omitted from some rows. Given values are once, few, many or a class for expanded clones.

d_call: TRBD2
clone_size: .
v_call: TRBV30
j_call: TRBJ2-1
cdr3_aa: CAWSRTGTSVYNEQFF
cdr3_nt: TGTGCCTGGAGCCGAACCGGGACTAGCGTATACAATGAGCAGTTCTTC

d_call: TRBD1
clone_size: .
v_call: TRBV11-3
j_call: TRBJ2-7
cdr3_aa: CASRLGTGHEQYF
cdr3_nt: TGTGCCAGCCGTTTGGGGACAGGGCACGAGCAGTACTTC

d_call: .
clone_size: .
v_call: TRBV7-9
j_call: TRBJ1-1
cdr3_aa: CASSLRPDTEAFF
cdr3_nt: TGTGCCAGCAGCCTACGTCCGGACACTGAAGCTTTCTTT

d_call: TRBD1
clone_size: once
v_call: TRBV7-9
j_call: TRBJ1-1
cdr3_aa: CASSLGQGMRTEAFF
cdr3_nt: TGTGCCAGCAGCTTGGGACAGGGGATGAGGACTGAAGCTTTCTTT

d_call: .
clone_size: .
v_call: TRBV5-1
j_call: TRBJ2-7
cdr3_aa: CASSLAQGPYEQYF
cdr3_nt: TGCGCCAGCAGCTTGGCCCAAGGTCCCTACGAGCAGTACTTC

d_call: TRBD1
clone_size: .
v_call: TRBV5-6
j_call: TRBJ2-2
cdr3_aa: CASSSWGTGVTGELFF
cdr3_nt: TGTGCCAGCAGCTCATGGGGGACAGGGGTAACCGGGGAGCTGTTTTTT

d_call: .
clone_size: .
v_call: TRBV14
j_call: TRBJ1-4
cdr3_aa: CASSLLLDPTNEKLFF
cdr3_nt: TGTGCCAGCAGCCTCCTACTTGATCCAACTAATGAAAAACTGTTTTTT

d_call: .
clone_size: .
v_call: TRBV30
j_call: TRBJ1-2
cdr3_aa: CAWRVLGEYGYTF
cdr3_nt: TGTGCCTGGAGAGTCCTTGGGGAATATGGCTACACCTTC

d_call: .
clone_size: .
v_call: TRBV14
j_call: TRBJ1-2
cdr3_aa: CASSQDVGAMYGYTF
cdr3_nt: TGTGCCAGCAGCCAAGACGTGGGAGCGATGTATGGCTACACCTTC

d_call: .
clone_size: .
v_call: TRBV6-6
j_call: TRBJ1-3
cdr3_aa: CASSAPAFGNTIYF
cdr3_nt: TGTGCCAGCAGCGCACCCGCCTTTGGAAACACCATATATTTT

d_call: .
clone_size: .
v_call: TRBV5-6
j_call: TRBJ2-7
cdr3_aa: CASSSRGDEQYF
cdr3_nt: TGTGCCAGCAGCTCGAGAGGGGACGAGCAGTACTTC

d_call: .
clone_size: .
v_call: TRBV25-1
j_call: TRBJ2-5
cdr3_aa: CASSGGGETQYF
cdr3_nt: TGTGCCAGCAGCGGTGGTGGGGAGACCCAGTACTTC

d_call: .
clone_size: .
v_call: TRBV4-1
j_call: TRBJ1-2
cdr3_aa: CASSQARGSDGYTF
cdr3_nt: TGCGCCAGCAGCCAAGCTCGGGGTTCCGACGGCTACACCTTC

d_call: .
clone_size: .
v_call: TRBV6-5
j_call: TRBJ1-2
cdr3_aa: CASWEGGGGYTF
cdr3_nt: TGTGCCAGTTGGGAGGGGGGAGGCGGCTACACCTTC

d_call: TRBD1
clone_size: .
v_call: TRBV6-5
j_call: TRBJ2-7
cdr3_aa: CASSRQGSYEQYF
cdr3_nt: TGTGCCAGCAGTCGACAGGGCTCCTACGAGCAGTACTTC

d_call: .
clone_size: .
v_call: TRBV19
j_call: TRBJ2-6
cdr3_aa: CASSIAGRGANVLTF
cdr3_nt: TGTGCCAGTAGTATTGCAGGCCGGGGGGCCAACGTCCTGACTTTC

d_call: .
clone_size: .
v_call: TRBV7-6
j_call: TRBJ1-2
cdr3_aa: CASRGGNGDGYTF
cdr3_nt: TGTGCCAGCCGGGGGGGGAACGGGGATGGCTACACCTTC

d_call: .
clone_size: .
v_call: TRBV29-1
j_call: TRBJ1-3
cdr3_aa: CSVGPRVGNTIYF
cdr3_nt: TGCAGCGTTGGGCCCAGGGTAGGAAACACCATATATTTT

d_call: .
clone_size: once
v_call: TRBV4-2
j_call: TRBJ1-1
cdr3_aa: CASSQEGGMNTEAFF
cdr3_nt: TGTGCCAGCAGCCAAGAAGGGGGAATGAACACTGAAGCTTTCTTT

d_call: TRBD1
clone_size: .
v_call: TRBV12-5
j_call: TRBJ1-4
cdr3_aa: CASGLTAGTGAEKLFF
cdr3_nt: TGTGCTAGTGGTTTGACCGCCGGGACAGGGGCTGAAAAACTGTTTTTT

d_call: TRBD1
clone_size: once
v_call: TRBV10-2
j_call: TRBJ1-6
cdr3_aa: CASRWGQLFSPLHF
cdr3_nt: TGCGCCAGCAGGTGGGGACAGTTGTTTTCACCCCTCCACTTT

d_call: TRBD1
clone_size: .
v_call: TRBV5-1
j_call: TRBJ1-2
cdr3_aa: CASSQQGAYGYTF
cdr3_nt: TGCGCCAGCAGCCAACAGGGGGCTTATGGCTACACCTTC

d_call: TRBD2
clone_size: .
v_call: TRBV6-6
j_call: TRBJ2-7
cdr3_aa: CASRPGLAGEGEQYF
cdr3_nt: TGTGCCAGCAGGCCGGGACTAGCCGGGGAAGGCGAGCAGTACTTC

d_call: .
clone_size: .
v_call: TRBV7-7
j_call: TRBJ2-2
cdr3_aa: CASSLEGAGELFF
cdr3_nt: TGTGCTAGCAGCTTAGAAGGGGCCGGGGAGCTGTTTTTT

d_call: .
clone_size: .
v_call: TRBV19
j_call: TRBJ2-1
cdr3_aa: CASSIATRGAYNEQFF
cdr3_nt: TGTGCCAGTAGTATAGCGACTCGGGGCGCCTACAATGAGCAGTTCTTC

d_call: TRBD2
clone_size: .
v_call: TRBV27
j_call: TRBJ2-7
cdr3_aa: CASSFGTSGGEQYF
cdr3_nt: TGTGCCAGCAGTTTTGGGACTAGCGGGGGGGAGCAGTACTTC

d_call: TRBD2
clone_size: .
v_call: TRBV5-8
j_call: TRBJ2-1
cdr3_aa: CASSSLAGGLANRWQFF
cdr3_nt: TGTGCCAGCAGCTCCCTAGCGGGGGGGCTAGCAAATCGTTGGCAGTTCTTC

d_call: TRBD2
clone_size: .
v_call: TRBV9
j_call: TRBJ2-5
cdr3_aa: CASSVGASGVHQETQYF
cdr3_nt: TGTGCCAGCAGCGTAGGGGCTAGCGGGGTACACCAAGAGACCCAGTACTTC

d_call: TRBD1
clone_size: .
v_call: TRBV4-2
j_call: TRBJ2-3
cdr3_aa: CASSQERGQGTDTQYF
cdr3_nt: TGTGCCAGCAGCCAAGAACGGGGACAGGGCACAGATACGCAGTATTTT

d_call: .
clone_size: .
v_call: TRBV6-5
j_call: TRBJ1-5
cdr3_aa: CASSSHGRQPQHF
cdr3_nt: TGTGCCAGCAGTTCCCACGGGCGGCAGCCCCAGCATTTT

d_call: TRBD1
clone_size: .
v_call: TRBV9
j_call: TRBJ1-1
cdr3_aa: CARVGQGPMNTEAFF
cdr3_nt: TGTGCCAGAGTCGGACAGGGGCCTATGAACACTGAAGCTTTCTTT

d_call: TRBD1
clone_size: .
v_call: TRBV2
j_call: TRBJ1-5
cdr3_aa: CASRFGSAGGVGENQPQHF
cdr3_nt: TGTGCCAGCAGGTTTGGGTCAGCAGGGGGCGTGGGAGAAAATCAGCCCCAGCATTTT

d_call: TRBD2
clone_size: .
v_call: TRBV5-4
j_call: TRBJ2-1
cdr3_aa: CASSPGLAGGDEQFF
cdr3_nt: TGTGCCAGCAGCCCCGGACTAGCGGGGGGGGATGAGCAGTTCTTC

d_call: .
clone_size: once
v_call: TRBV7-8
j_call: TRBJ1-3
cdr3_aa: CASSRGRSSSGNTIYF
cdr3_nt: TGTGCCAGCAGTAGGGGACGGAGTAGCTCTGGAAACACCATATATTTT

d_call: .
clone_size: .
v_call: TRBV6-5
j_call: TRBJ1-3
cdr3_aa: CASSYSWQGKNTIYF
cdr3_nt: TGTGCCAGCAGTTACTCCTGGCAGGGGAAAAACACCATATATTTT

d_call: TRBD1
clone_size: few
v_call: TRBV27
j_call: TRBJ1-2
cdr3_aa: CASSHRGGSGYTF
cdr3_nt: TGTGCCAGCAGTCACAGGGGCGGGTCTGGCTACACCTTC

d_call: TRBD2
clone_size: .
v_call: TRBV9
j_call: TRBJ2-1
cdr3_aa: CASSVVASGSYNEQFF
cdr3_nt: TGTGCCAGCAGCGTAGTGGCTAGCGGGAGCTACAATGAGCAGTTCTTC

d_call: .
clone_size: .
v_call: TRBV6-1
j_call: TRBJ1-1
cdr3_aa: CASSPITPTNTEAFF
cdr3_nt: TGTGCCAGCAGTCCCATTACTCCGACGAACACTGAAGCTTTCTTT

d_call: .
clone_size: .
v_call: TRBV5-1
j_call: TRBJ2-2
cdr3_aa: CASSLGVMTGELFF
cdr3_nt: TGCGCCAGCAGCTTGGGAGTAATGACCGGGGAGCTGTTTTTT

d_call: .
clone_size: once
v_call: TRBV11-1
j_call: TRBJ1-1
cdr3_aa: CASSEQGPEAFF
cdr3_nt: TGTGCCAGCAGTGAACAGGGACCTGAAGCTTTCTTT

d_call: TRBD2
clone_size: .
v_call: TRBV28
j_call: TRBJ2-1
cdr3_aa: CASSLGTRSEQFF
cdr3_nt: TGTGCCAGCAGTTTGGGGACTAGAAGCGAGCAGTTCTTC